This T cell receptor (beta chain) was observed in a study of T cell repertoires in cytomegalovirus infection. Notes on the study in general: The study identified carriers of CMV plus the relevant HLA from cumulative public TCR beta family frequency.

This clonotype was picked up a small number of times. No antigen is known for it. Germline-derived CDR1 and CDR2 are SGHTA and FQGNSA. The CDR3 sequence is 15 residues long. Between the trimmed V and J ends, which lost 7 bases and 0 bases, there was a span of 10 bases. TCRdb fed the reads into MiXCR, producing one record per CDR3 protein. The sample includes 200,000 to 300,000 distinct CDR3 sequences, 9.1% seen only once; the top ten take roughly 16%. This clonotype originated in a human donor in good health (CMV status not recorded). Some clones in this sample may be carry-over from other donors' samples. V is TRBV7-2 and J is TRBJ2-6; tentatively, D is TRBD1 (6 bases). Sample: PBMCs. This chain's CDR3 is CASTRQASGANVLTF. The CDR3 DNA reads TGTGCCAGCACCCGACAGGCCTCTGGGGCCAACGTCCTGACTTTC.